Listed below are T cell receptor beta chains from one sample, sequenced in a study of blood T cell repertoires in COVID-19. Measured with immunoSEQ multiplex PCR; TCRdb has only the in-frame clones, and not every one. There are approximately 170,000 clones in the sample; around four fifths occur only once, and 3.6% lies in the top ten. Sequencing was done on a sample of PBMCs or T cells enriched from blood (not recorded which). The receptors originated from a woman between 45 and 60 years old in a cohort exposed to, infected with or recovered from COVID-19 (not recorded which). Both conserved end residues are part of each CDR3. The D gene is left open where the match is weak. Clone size appears in some rows only: once, few, many, or a class for an expanded clone.

D,V,J,size,CDR3,DNA
TRBD1,TRBV19,TRBJ1-1,.,CASSIGGRGTEAFF,TGTGCCAGTAGTATAGGGGGCAGGGGGACTGAAGCTTTCTTT
.,TRBV28,TRBJ2-7,.,CASSGRDSSLADEQYF,TGTGCCAGCAGTGGGCGGGACTCCAGCTTGGCGGACGAGCAGTACTTC
TRBD1,TRBV27,TRBJ1-6,.,CASKRTDRDNSPLHF,TGTGCCAGCAAGAGAACGGACAGGGATAATTCACCCCTCCACTTT
TRBD2,TRBV6-2/TRBV6-3,TRBJ2-7,once,CASSTGTSGRYEQYF,TGTGCCAGCAGCACCGGGACTAGCGGGCGATACGAGCAGTACTTC
.,TRBV29-1,TRBJ2-5,.,CSVAQRASETQYF,TGCAGCGTTGCACAGAGGGCTTCAGAGACCCAGTACTTC
TRBD1,TRBV14,TRBJ2-7,.,CASSSRTGGSEQYF,TGTGCCAGCAGCTCTCGGACAGGGGGCTCCGAGCAGTACTTC
TRBD1,TRBV19,TRBJ1-5,few,CASRDRGNQPQHF,TGTGCCAGTAGGGACAGGGGCAATCAGCCCCAGCATTTT
TRBD1,TRBV19,TRBJ2-1,.,CASNLEAGGYNEQFF,TGTGCCAGTAATTTGGAGGCAGGGGGTTACAATGAGCAGTTCTTC
.,TRBV2,TRBJ1-1,.,CASTQLGRNTEAFF,TGTGCCAGCACCCAGTTGGGCAGAAACACTGAAGCTTTCTTT
.,TRBV28,TRBJ1-4,.,CASTDRFGTSYEKLFF,TGTGCCAGCACCGACCGATTCGGGACTTCTTACGAAAAACTGTTTTTT
TRBD1,TRBV20-1,TRBJ2-5,.,CSASSWTGEETQYF,TGCAGTGCTAGTAGTTGGACAGGGGAAGAGACCCAGTACTTC
.,TRBV5-1,TRBJ1-3,.,CASRQQSSGNTIYF,TGCGCCAGCAGGCAACAGAGCTCTGGAAACACCATATATTTT
.,TRBV10-3,TRBJ2-7,.,CAISAREPVLEQYF,TGTGCCATCAGTGCTAGGGAGCCAGTCCTCGAGCAGTACTTC
TRBD1,TRBV29-1,TRBJ2-3,.,CSVSTGGTDTQYF,TGCAGCGTCTCGACAGGGGGCACAGATACGCAGTATTTT
TRBD1,TRBV4-3,TRBJ2-7,.,CASSQGPGQGLIEQYF,TGCGCCAGCAGCCAAGGCCCGGGACAGGGATTAATCGAGCAGTACTTC
.,TRBV4-2,TRBJ1-3,once,CASSQDSSSGNTIYF,TGTGCCAGCAGCCAAGACTCGTCTTCTGGAAACACCATATATTTT
TRBD1,TRBV9,TRBJ1-3,.,CASSPRAGQGLSGNTIYF,TGTGCCAGCAGCCCCCGAGCGGGACAGGGTCTTTCTGGAAACACCATATATTTT
.,TRBV5-4,TRBJ1-4,large,CASSLATAATNEKLFF,TGTGCCAGCAGCTTGGCGACAGCTGCAACTAATGAAAAACTGTTTTTT
.,TRBV13,TRBJ2-5,.,CASSLADFQETQYF,TGTGCCAGCAGCTTAGCGGACTTCCAAGAGACCCAGTACTTC
.,TRBV5-1,TRBJ2-3,.,CASSSEGTQYF,TGCGCCAGCAGCTCGGAGGGTACGCAGTATTTT
.,TRBV29-1,TRBJ1-3,.,CSVESQGNTIYF,TGCAGCGTTGAATCTCAGGGAAACACCATATATTTT
TRBD2,TRBV29-1,TRBJ2-7,.,CSVLREGVLYEQYF,TGCAGCGTTCTTCGGGAGGGCGTGCTCTACGAGCAGTACTTC
TRBD1,TRBV6-1,TRBJ1-5,once,CASSESGGQGALSNQPQHF,TGTGCCAGCAGTGAATCTGGGGGACAGGGGGCCTTGAGCAATCAGCCCCAGCATTTT
TRBD1,TRBV19,TRBJ2-7,.,CASSIDWGQASEQYF,TGTGCCAGTAGTATCGATTGGGGACAGGCCAGCGAGCAGTACTTC
.,TRBV2,TRBJ1-6,once,CASSEKTGVVSPLHF,TGTGCCAGCAGTGAAAAAACAGGAGTTGTTTCACCCCTCCACTTT
TRBD1,TRBV19,TRBJ1-4,.,CASSPRTDRGNEKLFF,TGTGCCAGTAGTCCGCGAACAGACAGGGGGAATGAAAAACTGTTTTTT
.,TRBV4-3,TRBJ2-7,.,CASSQADRQQYEQYF,TGCGCCAGCAGCCAAGCTGATAGACAGCAATACGAGCAGTACTTC
.,TRBV24-1,TRBJ2-3,.,CATSELAGGGGLTDTQYF,TGTGCCACCAGTGAGCTAGCAGGAGGGGGGGGGCTAACAGATACGCAGTATTTT
.,TRBV3-1/TRBV3-2,TRBJ1-1,.,CASSQALRPGQYTEAFF,TGTGCCAGCAGCCAAGCCTTACGTCCCGGACAGTACACTGAAGCTTTCTTT
TRBD1,TRBV7-3,TRBJ1-2,.,CASSLTPTGGVDNYGYTF,TGTGCCAGCAGCTTAACCCCAACAGGGGGAGTGGATAACTATGGCTACACCTTC
.,TRBV7-2,TRBJ1-1,.,CASSLASGLGTEAFF,TGTGCCAGCAGCTTAGCGTCAGGGTTAGGGACTGAAGCTTTCTTT
.,TRBV7-9,TRBJ1-2,.,CASSFPLQVVYGYTF,TGTGCCAGCAGCTTCCCGTTACAGGTCGTCTATGGCTACACCTTC
.,TRBV28,TRBJ1-2,.,CASSLTGVGYTF,TGTGCCAGCAGTTTAACCGGGGTTGGCTACACCTTC
TRBD2,TRBV19,TRBJ2-3,.,CASSTGLAGLDTQYF,TGTGCCAGTAGTACGGGACTAGCGGGACTCGATACGCAGTATTTT
TRBD1,TRBV25-1,TRBJ2-7,.,CASSAGQGYEQYF,TGTGCCAGCAGTGCAGGACAGGGATACGAGCAGTACTTC
TRBD1,TRBV2,TRBJ1-2,.,CASRNRAPGQGADGYTF,TGTGCCAGCAGGAACCGCGCCCCGGGACAGGGGGCCGACGGCTACACCTTC
TRBD1,TRBV6-1,TRBJ2-1,.,CASSEQGAGNEQFF,TGTGCCAGCAGTGAACAGGGGGCGGGCAATGAGCAGTTCTTC
TRBD1,TRBV3-1/TRBV3-2,TRBJ2-5,.,CASTVDRGGETQYF,TGTGCCAGCACCGTCGACAGGGGGGGAGAGACCCAGTACTTC
.,TRBV6-2/TRBV6-3,TRBJ2-5,.,CASSYRPDRDQETQYF,TGTGCCAGCAGTTACCGACCAGACAGAGACCAAGAGACCCAGTACTTC
TRBD1,TRBV28,TRBJ1-5,.,CASSLLLPGQGKGPQHF,TGTGCCAGCAGTTTACTTTTACCGGGACAGGGTAAAGGGCCCCAGCATTTT
TRBD1,TRBV4-3,TRBJ2-7,.,CASSQGLGGTGSSYEQYF,TGCGCCAGCAGCCAAGGATTAGGTGGGACAGGGAGCTCCTACGAGCAGTACTTC
.,TRBV18,TRBJ2-7,.,CASSPNRASEQYF,TGTGCCAGCTCACCGAACAGGGCCTCCGAGCAGTACTTC
.,TRBV18,TRBJ1-4,.,CASSPRATNEKLFF,TGTGCCAGCTCACCACGGGCTACTAATGAAAAACTGTTTTTT
TRBD2,TRBV7-2,TRBJ2-2,few,CASSLFPSGGRATGELFF,TGTGCCAGCAGCTTATTTCCTAGCGGGGGGCGAGCGACCGGGGAGCTGTTTTTT
.,TRBV27,TRBJ2-7,few,CASSFGGGYEQYF,TGTGCCAGCAGTTTTGGCGGTGGGTACGAGCAGTACTTC
.,TRBV4-3,TRBJ1-4,.,CASSQSQGTTNEKLFF,TGCGCCAGCAGCCAGAGTCAGGGGACCACTAATGAAAAACTGTTTTTT
.,TRBV7-2,TRBJ2-1,.,CASSSLRGRQFF,TGTGCCAGCAGCTCTCTTCGTGGTAGGCAGTTCTTC
.,TRBV6-5,TRBJ2-7,.,CASRRGISYEQYF,TGTGCCAGCAGAAGGGGGATTTCCTACGAGCAGTACTTC
TRBD2,TRBV5-1,TRBJ2-5,.,CASSPGLAGGETQYF,TGCGCCAGCAGCCCGGGACTAGCGGGGGGAGAGACCCAGTACTTC
TRBD2,TRBV5-4,TRBJ2-7,.,CASSWSGSSYEQYF,TGTGCCAGCAGTTGGAGCGGGAGCTCCTACGAGCAGTACTTC
TRBD1,TRBV28,TRBJ1-5,.,CASLQGAGNQPQHF,TGTGCCAGCCTACAGGGGGCCGGCAATCAGCCCCAGCATTTT
.,TRBV5-6,TRBJ2-3,.,CASSLTHSDTQYF,TGTGCCAGCAGCTTGACTCACTCAGATACGCAGTATTTT
.,TRBV28,TRBJ2-3,.,CASSQDYTDTQYF,TGTGCCAGCAGTCAGGACTACACAGATACGCAGTATTTT
.,TRBV6-2/TRBV6-3,TRBJ1-1,.,CASSVDLNTEAFF,TGTGCCAGCAGTGTCGATCTAAACACTGAAGCTTTCTTT
TRBD1,TRBV6-2/TRBV6-3,TRBJ1-1,.,CASSQGDRGTEAFF,TGTGCCAGCAGTCAAGGGGACAGGGGCACTGAAGCTTTCTTT
TRBD2,TRBV20-1,TRBJ2-1,.,CSASRLAGTYNEQFF,TGCAGTGCTAGTCGTCTAGCGGGGACCTACAATGAGCAGTTCTTC
.,TRBV5-6,TRBJ1-6,once,CASSLDRVIGNSPLHF,TGTGCCAGCAGCTTGGACCGGGTGATCGGGAATTCACCCCTCCACTTT
.,TRBV19,TRBJ1-5,.,CASRQIRGPSNQPQHF,TGTGCCAGTAGACAAATCAGGGGACCTAGCAATCAGCCCCAGCATTTT
.,TRBV28,TRBJ2-3,once,CASRTISDTQYF,TGTGCCAGCAGAACTATATCAGATACGCAGTATTTT
TRBD1,TRBV6-1,TRBJ1-5,.,CASSETPTGFRSSPQHF,TGTGCCAGCAGTGAAACCCCGACAGGGTTCCGAAGCAGTCCCCAGCATTTT